The next 28 T cell receptor beta chains were all read from a single sample in a study of T cells in Graves' hyperthyroidism and ophthalmopathy. RNA transcripts served as the template for amplifying TCR beta CDR3 regions. HTBI primers drove first-round RT-PCR of the TCR CDR3. Each CDR3 protein gets one entry after TCRdb re-called the multiplex PCR reads with MiXCR. The sample lists hundreds of thousands of distinct CDR3 sequences; roughly 15% were seen once. The specimen sequenced was blood. Source of these receptors: a woman aged 25 to 39 with Graves' hyperthyroidism.

This clonotype came up many times. The chain is built from TRBV10-3 and TRBJ2-1; no clear D. The V gene lost 3 bases and the J gene lost 8 bases, with 8 bases spanning the gap. Germline CDR1 ENHRY, CDR2 SYGVKD. CDR3 length equals 12 residues. CDR3: CAISDAHYEQFF. DNA of the CDR3: TGTGCCATCAGTGACGCACATTATGAGCAGTTCTTC.

The table lists this clonotype with many counts. The CDR3 DNA reads as TGTGCCAGCAGCTTCGGGAGGAACACCGGGGAGCTGTTTTTT. Translating gives CASSFGRNTGELFF. The chain uses TRBV13 and TRBJ2-2; TRBD2 might be the D (6 bases). This CDR3 is built from 14 residues. The ends were cut back, 3 bases at V and 1 base at J, with 6 bases in the middle. Looked up from germline, CDR1 is PRHDT and CDR2 is FYEKMQ (reference sequence).

The chain recombines TRBV4-2 with TRBJ2-7, with D unclear. Trimming stripped 1 base from V and 1 base from J, with 8 bases between. The germline gives CDR1 LGHNA, CDR2 YNFKEQ. The CDR3 sequence is 14 residues long. The CDR3 sequence: CASSQAPRSYEQYF. DNA of the CDR3: TGTGCCAGCAGCCAAGCGCCGAGGTCCTACGAGCAGTACTTC.

This clonotype has at least ten counts. V usage is TRBV5-1 and J usage is TRBJ2-7; 9 positions agree with TRBD1. V lost 4 bases to trimming and J lost 5 bases; unmatched junction nucleotides: 7. CDR1 and CDR2 from the germline V gene are SGHRS and YFSETQ. This CDR3 has 14 residues. In DNA, the CDR3 is TGCGCCAGCAGCCAGGACAGGGGTTACGACGAGCAGTACTTC. Translating gives CASSQDRGYDEQYF.

The rearrangement uses TRBV20-1 and TRBJ1-5; D gene ambiguous. This CDR3 has 13 amino acids. Germline CDR1 and CDR2: DFQATT and SNEGSKA (reference sequence). V shed 1 base and J shed 6 bases, with 10 bases lying between them. CDR3 in DNA: TGCAGTGCTAGAGGTCAAGTTAGTCAGCCCCAGCATTTT. Translation gives CSARGQVSQPQHF.

A few counts support this clonotype. The rearrangement links TRBV9 to TRBJ1-4; D not certain. The CDR3 spans 16 residues. The germline V gene has CDR1 SGDLS and CDR2 YYNGEE. The V gene lost 4 bases and the J gene lost 8 bases, with 21 bases spanning the gap. The CDR3 DNA is TGTGCCAGCAGCCCGACCCACGACGTGAGGATAGAAAAACTGTTTTTT. Its translation: CASSPTHDVRIEKLFF.

This clonotype was observed many times. CDR3 region: CASSQERRNTDTQYF. The CDR3 DNA is TGTGCCAGCAGCCAAGAGAGGAGGAACACAGATACGCAGTATTTT. V usage is TRBV3-1 and J usage is TRBJ2-3; D is perhaps TRBD2 (5 bases). The V and J ends lost 0 bases and 2 bases respectively, with 9 bases between them. Germline lookup yields CDR1 LGHDT and CDR2 YNNKEL (reference sequence). This CDR3 region has 15 residues.

The sample holds one count of this clonotype. The chain uses TRBV6-1 and TRBJ2-1, with D perhaps matching TRBD2 (7 bases). Trimming took off 10 bases at V and 0 bases at J, with 25 bases between the two ends. The germline V gene has CDR1 MNHNS and CDR2 SASEGT. The CDR3 sequence is 18 residues long. The CDR3 DNA reads as TGTGCCACCACAGGGAGGGTCGAGGCCCAAGTCTCCTACAATGAGCAGTTCTTC. Its translation is CATTGRVEAQVSYNEQFF.

This clonotype occurred many times. This may be a read error: a much more frequent sequence differs by one nucleotide. CDR3 DNA sequence: TGTGCCAGCAGTTTATGGCAGAACACCGGGGAGCTGTTTTTT. Amino acid sequence: CASSLWQNTGELFF. V usage is TRBV27 and J usage is TRBJ2-2; D not resolved. This CDR3 has 14 residues. The V gene's germline CDR1 is MNHEY and CDR2 SMNVEV (reference sequence). Trimming pared 1 base from V and 1 base from J, leaving 4 bases between.

Of note for this clonotype: A much larger clone differs from this one at a single base, so this may be a read error. This chain joins TRBV10-2 and TRBJ2-7; 9 nucleotides align to TRBD2. CDR3 length: 14 amino acids. Per germline, CDR1 WSHSY and CDR2 SAAADI. The CDR3 is CASSESSGRYGQYF. The CDR3 region has the DNA TGCGCCAGCAGTGAGAGTAGCGGGAGATACGGGCAGTACTTC.

This clonotype showed up many times. The chain has TRBV11-2 and TRBJ1-2, with a weak D call TRBD1 (5 bases). V was pared by 4 bases and J by 0 bases, with 18 bases between. The CDR3 covers 17 residues. The germline gives CDR1 SGHAT, CDR2 FQNNGV. The CDR3 reads CASSSVVGATTNYGYTF. The CDR3, as DNA: TGTGCCAGCAGCTCAGTAGTCGGGGCGACTACTAACTATGGCTACACCTTC.

There are a few counts of this clonotype. One junction end disagrees with the germline gene, perhaps due to a read error. CDR3 in amino acids: CASSRGTDAETQYF. The CDR3 DNA sequence: TGTGCTAGCAGCCGCGGGACAGATGCAGAGACCCAGTACTTC. The V and J genes are TRBV7-7 and TRBJ2-5; maybe TRBD1 (7 bases). The CDR3 runs 14 residues. Per germline, CDR1 SSHAT and CDR2 FNYEAQ (reference sequence).

There are many counts of this clonotype. The chain carries TRBV7-2 and TRBJ2-7; possibly TRBD1 for D (6 bases). Germline V gives CDR1 SGHTA, CDR2 FQGNSA. The CDR3 spans 14 residues. With 7 bases removed from V and 4 bases from J, the gap between germline ends came to 17 bases. The CDR3 here is CASKAGVGRYEQYF. CDR3 bases: TGTGCCAGCAAAGCAGGGGTTGGTCGATACGAGCAGTACTTC.

This clonotype was picked up many times. The chain's CDR3 is CAWRRGGDTEAFF. The CDR3, as DNA: TGTGCCTGGAGGAGGGGGGGTGACACTGAAGCTTTCTTT. This chain connects TRBV30 to TRBJ1-1; possible D gene TRBD1, 6 bases. CDR3 length: 13 residues. Germline assignment: CDR1 GTSNPN and CDR2 SVGIG (reference sequence). Trimming shortened V by 3 bases and J by 3 bases, and 11 bases separated the two germline ends. The whole variable domain, filled in from reference TRBV30 and TRBJ1-1, reads SQTIHQWPATLVQPVGSPLSLECTVEGTSNPNLYWYRQAAGRGLQLLFYSVGIGQISSEVPQNLSASRPQDRQFILSSKKLLLSDSGFYLCAWRRGGDTEAFFGQGTRLTVV.

The CDR3 here is CATSTPTTGELFF. In nucleotides, the CDR3 is TGTGCCACCAGTACGCCTACCACCGGGGAGCTGTTTTTT. The rearrangement uses TRBV24-1 and TRBJ2-2; D remains unclear. V was shortened by 6 bases and J by 4 bases, with 8 bases between the two germline ends. Germline CDR1 and CDR2: KGHDR and SFDVKD. The CDR3 runs 13 residues.

This clonotype was recorded many times. The chain has TRBV11-3 and TRBJ2-1; D is unresolved. Germline V gene sequence: CDR1 SGHNT, CDR2 YENEEA. V lost 0 bases and J lost 2, with 11 bases in between. The CDR3 contains 16 residues. For the CDR3, the DNA is TGTGCCAGCAGCTTAGATAGGCAACCACCCTACAATGAGCAGTTCTTC. Protein product: CASSLDRQPPYNEQFF.

The rearrangement joins TRBV5-4 to TRBJ2-3; 7 positions match TRBD1. J gave up 4 bases and V 0 bases, and 8 bases lay outside the gene matches. The CDR3 is made up of 16 amino acids. Germline CDR1 SGHNT, CDR2 YYREEE (reference sequence). Here the CDR3 reads CASSLEDRDRADTQYF. CDR3 nucleotides: TGTGCCAGCAGCTTGGAAGACAGGGATCGTGCAGATACGCAGTATTTT.

This clonotype has more than one count but fewer than ten. The chain is built from TRBV6-5 and TRBJ2-7, with TRBD2 matching over 8 bases. Germline lookup yields CDR1 MNHEY and CDR2 SVGAGI. The CDR3 runs 15 residues. Trimming removed 0 bases from V and 1 base from J; junction bases left unmatched: 2. The CDR3 sequence is CASSYSTSVSYEQYF. DNA of the CDR3: TGTGCCAGCAGTTACTCGACTAGCGTATCCTACGAGCAGTACTTC.

V usage is TRBV6-5 and J usage is TRBJ2-3; tentatively, D is TRBD2 (6 bases). The V and J ends lost 0 bases and 0 bases respectively, with 13 bases between them. Germline V gene data show CDR1 as MNHEY and CDR2 as SVGAGI. CDR3 length: 17 amino acids. CDR3: CASSYSTAGKSTDTQYF. CDR3 DNA: TGTGCCAGCAGTTACTCGACGGCGGGAAAAAGCACAGATACGCAGTATTTT.

This chain uses TRBV12-3 or TRBV12-4 with TRBJ2-1, with 7 bases fitting TRBD2. The CDR3 loop spans 14 amino acids. Trimming took 3 bases from V and 14 from J; bases not matched to a gene: 13. The CDR3: CASSFGTNMGTKFF. In nucleotides, the CDR3 is TGTGCCAGCAGTTTCGGGACTAACATGGGAACTAAGTTCTTC.

The sample holds many counts of this clonotype. The chain joins TRBV27 to TRBJ2-5; the D is unclear. Germline V lookup: CDR1 MNHEY, CDR2 SMNVEV (reference sequence). Deletions cut 5 bases from V and 5 bases from J, with 12 bases between. This CDR3 is 13 amino acids long. This CDR3 reads CASSPLFGETQYF. The CDR3 region has the DNA TGTGCCAGCAGTCCGCTGTTCGGGGAGACCCAGTACTTC.

Many counts were recorded for this clonotype. The chain has TRBV30 and TRBJ2-2, with D perhaps matching TRBD1 (6 bases). Per the germline V gene, CDR1 is GTSNPN and CDR2 is SVGIG (reference sequence). V was trimmed by 4 bases and J by 5 bases, leaving 11 bases between them. This CDR3 is 13 amino acids long. The CDR3 region is CAWTDSPTGELFF. The CDR3 DNA reads as TGTGCCTGGACGGACAGCCCTACCGGGGAGCTGTTTTTT.

This clonotype was seen a handful of times. The J gene is TRBJ2-3, the V gene TRBV29-1; 9 bases fit TRBD1. Trimming took 5 bases from V and 4 from J; bases not matched to a gene: 10. The CDR3 runs 15 residues. Per the germline V gene, CDR1 is SQVTM and CDR2 is ANQGSEA. Here the CDR3 DNA reads TGCAGCGTTCTTAGGGGGGACAGGGACGCAGATACGCAGTATTTT. It is translated as CSVLRGDRDADTQYF.

For this clonotype: This may be a read error, as it is one base from a much larger clone. CDR3 sequence reads: CGWSAGLNQPQHF. The CDR3 DNA is TGTGGCTGGAGTGCAGGACTCAATCAGCCCCAGCATTTT. This chain uses TRBV30 with TRBJ1-5; D ambiguous. This CDR3 is built from 13 residues. In germline, CDR1 is GTSNPN, CDR2 SVGIG (reference sequence).

Many counts were recorded for this clonotype. The chain joins TRBV3-1 to TRBJ2-1, with D tentatively TRBD2 (5 bases). Trimming shortened V by 0 bases and J by 7 bases, and 13 bases separated the two germline ends. The CDR3 covers 15 residues. Per the germline V gene, CDR1 is LGHDT and CDR2 is YNNKEL (reference sequence). The CDR3 sequence: CASSQDAGGWNEQFF. CDR3 DNA sequence: TGTGCCAGCAGCCAAGATGCGGGTGGCTGGAATGAGCAGTTCTTC.

This clonotype was seen ten or more times. This sequence joins TRBV7-2 and TRBJ2-5, with unresolved D. The ends were cut back, 3 bases at V and 5 bases at J, with 10 bases in the middle. Germline CDR1 is SGHTA and CDR2 is FQGNSA. This CDR3 comprises 13 residues. This CDR3 is CASSFPGGETQYF. The CDR3 DNA is TGTGCCAGCAGCTTCCCAGGCGGCGAGACCCAGTACTTC.

CDR3 region: CASSRGRSSKTDTQYF. The CDR3 nucleotides are TGTGCCAGCAGCCGAGGCAGGAGTAGTAAAACAGATACGCAGTATTTT. The V gene is TRBV14, the J gene TRBJ2-3; D is unresolved. The CDR3 length is 16 residues. Trimming pared 4 bases from V and 3 bases from J, leaving 17 bases between. Germline V gene data show CDR1 as SGHDN and CDR2 as FVKESK.

In its sample, this clonotype was seen many times. The chain combines TRBV18 with TRBJ2-7, with D perhaps TRBD1 or TRBD2 (5 bases each). The V end lost 2 bases, the J end lost 3 bases, and 11 bases lay between the germline ends. The CDR3 runs 14 residues. Per the germline V gene, CDR1 is KGHSH and CDR2 is LQKENI. The CDR3 region has the DNA TGTGCCAGCTCACCAGGGGGTCCCCTCTACGAGCAGTACTTC. Translating gives CASSPGGPLYEQYF.